The clone carrying this T cell receptor (beta chain) was found a few times. As yet, its antigen is unknown. MiXCR was run by TCRdb on the reads, yielding one entry per CDR3 protein. The table has about 69,000 distinct CDR3 sequences, less than 25% seen once. These data belong to a study of type 1 regulatory T cells. Across the study: T-allo10 is an in vitro-generated, Tr1-enriched CD4 T cell product specific for alloantigen. Whole-study findings and limits: Compared with non-Tr1 cells, Tr1 cells showed a narrower TCR repertoire.

The CDR3 has 15 residues. V lost 0 bases to trimming and J lost 3 bases, with 12 bases between them. CDR1 is SGHTA, CDR2 FQGNSA, per germline. This TCR was recovered from a human donor in good health. The sequencing input was cultured type 1 regulatory T (Tr1) cells, either the whole culture or a sorted fraction (not recorded which). The chain is built from TRBV7-2 and TRBJ2-7; the D gene is possibly TRBD2 (7 bases). Here the CDR3 reads CASSLAGGLGYEQYF. In nucleotides, the CDR3 is TGTGCCAGCAGCTTAGCCGGGGGGCTGGGCTACGAGCAGTACTTC.